The clone carrying this TCR beta chain was observed a handful of times. This sample stems from a study of response to subunit inactivated influenza vaccine. There are 17 residues in the CDR3. Germline-derived CDR1 and CDR2 are SGHRS and YFSETQ. V dropped 4 bases and J dropped 4; count of bases not matched to a gene: 16. TCRdb re-analysed the RT-PCR reads in MiXCR, keeping a single row per CDR3 protein. The sample has 600,000 to 850,000 distinct CDR3 sequences; about 15% are singletons. The specimen comprised PBMCs from blood, sampled approximately 15 days before vaccination. The chain employs TRBV5-1 and TRBJ1-2; the match to TRBD1 covers 7 bases. The sequence derives from a man aged 50-60 years who received an inactivated influenza vaccine. The CDR3 here is CASSRAGQHTPIYGYTF. The CDR3 DNA reads as TGCGCCAGCAGCCGAGCGGGACAGCATACTCCGATCTATGGCTACACCTTC.